This T cell receptor beta chain was profiled in a study of blood T cells in healthy people across ages. Study context: Template switching caught about one barcoded beta molecule for each two T cells.

It was with a sample-barcoded 5' primer and a J-beta primer mix that a second PCR of about 7 to 12 cycles was run. Each cDNA molecule received a tag from a template-switch adaptor that had 12 random nucleotides. MiXCR was run by TCRdb on the 5' RACE reads, yielding one entry per CDR3 protein. This sample carries roughly 1.5 million distinct CDR3 sequences, roughly 43% of them seen once, and the ten largest clones take approximately 4%. The V end was cut by 6 bases, the J end by 4 bases, with 16 bases between. CDR1 and CDR2 (germline): SNHLY, FYNNEI. The CDR3 is 15 residues long. The study's findings and limits: Per-million-T-cell TCR beta diversity fell roughly linearly with age. Among long-lived donors, naive CD4+ cells were more numerous and diversity higher than in aged donors.

Concerning this clonotype itself: Its matching antigen is unknown.

This chain joins TRBV2 and TRBJ2-1; perhaps D is TRBD1 or TRBD2 (6 bases each). Sequencing was done on a sample of blood. This clonotype was obtained from a young woman in good health. The CDR3 loop is CASRIDRGVYNEQFF. The CDR3 DNA sequence: TGTGCCAGCAGAATAGATAGGGGGGTTTACAATGAGCAGTTCTTC.